The rows below give T cell receptor beta chains drawn from one sample of a study of cytomegalovirus exposure and HLA in healthy donors. Sequencing used immunoSEQ multiplex PCR; TCRdb keeps in-frame clones, though not all of them. This listing includes tens of thousands of clones. The sequencing sample was made of PBMCs. All receptors derive from a woman between 45 and 60 years old in good health and CMV-seropositive. CDR3s include the opening cysteine and the closing phenylalanine or tryptophan. A D gene is named only where the DNA matches it firmly.

J gene: TRBJ2-1
V gene: TRBV30
D gene: TRBD2
CDR3 DNA: TGTGCCCTCTGTTCCGGGACTAGCGGGGACCACTCCTACAATGAGCAGTTCTTC
CDR3 protein: CALCSGTSGDHSYNEQFF

J gene: TRBJ1-1
V gene: TRBV30
D gene: TRBD1
CDR3 DNA: TGTGCCTGGAGTTCCGGACAGGGGAGAGCTTTCTTT
CDR3 protein: CAWSSGQGRAFF

J gene: TRBJ2-2
V gene: TRBV4-2
D gene: TRBD2
CDR3 DNA: TGTGCCAGCAGCCAAACTAGCGGGGTTTGGCGGGAGCCGGAGGAGCTGTTTTTT
CDR3 protein: CASSQTSGVWREPEELFF

J gene: TRBJ1-5
V gene: TRBV12-5
D gene: NA
CDR3 DNA: TGTGCTAGTGGCGCGCTAAGGCCCCAGCATTTT
CDR3 protein: CASGALRPQHF

J gene: TRBJ1-6
V gene: TRBV7-3
D gene: TRBD1
CDR3 DNA: TGTGCCAGCAGCTTAAGGGCAGGGGGTAATTCACCCCTCCACTTT
CDR3 protein: CASSLRAGGNSPLHF

J gene: TRBJ1-3
V gene: TRBV30
D gene: NA
CDR3 DNA: TGTGCCTGGATACAGGGTCCCAGCTCTGGAAACACCATATATTTT
CDR3 protein: CAWIQGPSSGNTIYF

J gene: TRBJ2-5
V gene: TRBV11-1
D gene: NA
CDR3 DNA: TGTGCCAGCAGCTCCTACAGGGAGAGGGTGCAGTACTTC
CDR3 protein: CASSSYRERVQYF

J gene: TRBJ2-2
V gene: TRBV18
D gene: NA
CDR3 DNA: TGTGCCAGCTCACGGGGGTCGCAGGGGACCGGGGAGCTGTTTTTT
CDR3 protein: CASSRGSQGTGELFF

J gene: TRBJ1-5
V gene: TRBV11-2
D gene: NA
CDR3 DNA: TGTGCCAGCAGCCCGCTGGTCGGTTTGAATCAGCCCCAGCATTTT
CDR3 protein: CASSPLVGLNQPQHF

J gene: TRBJ2-7
V gene: TRBV7-2
D gene: TRBD2
CDR3 DNA: TGTGCCAGCAGCTTTGGACTAGCGGCTATTTACGAGCAGTACTTC
CDR3 protein: CASSFGLAAIYEQYF

J gene: TRBJ2-1
V gene: TRBV4-1
D gene: TRBD2
CDR3 DNA: TGCGCCAGCAGCCAGGGCTGGCGTGTAGCGGGAGTGGATGAGCAGTTCTTC
CDR3 protein: CASSQGWRVAGVDEQFF

J gene: TRBJ1-1
V gene: TRBV6-5
D gene: NA
CDR3 DNA: TGTGCCAGCAGTTTAACAGGCACTGAAGCTTTCTTT
CDR3 protein: CASSLTGTEAFF

J gene: TRBJ2-7
V gene: TRBV5-6
D gene: TRBD1
CDR3 DNA: TGTGCCAGCAGCTTGGCATACAGGGGGCTCGACGAGCAGTACTTC
CDR3 protein: CASSLAYRGLDEQYF

J gene: TRBJ1-2
V gene: TRBV28
D gene: TRBD1
CDR3 DNA: TGTGCCAGCAGTGGGGGGACAGGGGCCGGGGCTGGCTACACCTTC
CDR3 protein: CASSGGTGAGAGYTF

J gene: TRBJ1-2
V gene: TRBV6-6
D gene: NA
CDR3 DNA: TGTGCCAGCAAAGACGGGACTAACTATGGCTACACCTTC
CDR3 protein: CASKDGTNYGYTF

J gene: TRBJ1-4
V gene: TRBV5-6
D gene: NA
CDR3 DNA: TGTGCCAGCAGCTTGTGGGCTGCTAATGAAAAACTGTTTTTT
CDR3 protein: CASSLWAANEKLFF

J gene: TRBJ1-2
V gene: TRBV23-1
D gene: TRBD1
CDR3 DNA: TGCGCCAGCAACCAAAAGGGGGCGGGACGACATGGCTACACCTTC
CDR3 protein: CASNQKGAGRHGYTF

J gene: TRBJ2-7
V gene: TRBV4-1
D gene: TRBD2
CDR3 DNA: TGCGCCAGCAGCCAAGAAGGGCTAGCGGAGTCCTACGAGCAGTACTTC
CDR3 protein: CASSQEGLAESYEQYF

J gene: TRBJ2-7
V gene: TRBV10-2
D gene: NA
CDR3 DNA: TGCGCCAGCAGTGAGCGGGCAGGGGACGAGCAGTACTTC
CDR3 protein: CASSERAGDEQYF

J gene: TRBJ2-2
V gene: TRBV4-2
D gene: NA
CDR3 DNA: TGTGCCAGCAGCCAAGATCGAGGCAGCAACACCGGGGAGCTGTTTTTT
CDR3 protein: CASSQDRGSNTGELFF

J gene: TRBJ2-1
V gene: TRBV28
D gene: TRBD2
CDR3 DNA: TGTGCCAGCAGTTTATTCCCCCGGGCTCGCGGGAGGGGTTATGAGCAGTTCTTC
CDR3 protein: CASSLFPRARGRGYEQFF

J gene: TRBJ2-3
V gene: TRBV9
D gene: NA
CDR3 DNA: TGTGCCAGCAGCGTAGGCCAGGATACGCAGTATTTT
CDR3 protein: CASSVGQDTQYF

J gene: TRBJ1-1
V gene: TRBV19
D gene: NA
CDR3 DNA: TGTGCCACCCTCCCCCTACAGGGACGGGCAAAGAACACTGAAGCTTTCTTT
CDR3 protein: CATLPLQGRAKNTEAFF

J gene: TRBJ1-3
V gene: TRBV7-2
D gene: NA
CDR3 DNA: TGTGCCAGCAGCCCACGGGACTCACCGGGAAACACCATATATTTT
CDR3 protein: CASSPRDSPGNTIYF

J gene: TRBJ1-6
V gene: TRBV2
D gene: NA
CDR3 DNA: TGTGCCAGCAGTGAGCAGGGCCTTCATAATTCACCCCTCCACTTT
CDR3 protein: CASSEQGLHNSPLHF

J gene: TRBJ2-2
V gene: TRBV6-4
D gene: TRBD2
CDR3 DNA: TGTGCCAGCAGTCGGGTAGCGGGAGTGTCCGGGGAGCTGTTTTTT
CDR3 protein: CASSRVAGVSGELFF

J gene: TRBJ2-5
V gene: TRBV29-1
D gene: NA
CDR3 DNA: TGCAGCGGTCGAATACGGGAGACCCAGTACTTC
CDR3 protein: CSGRIRETQYF

J gene: TRBJ1-5
V gene: TRBV6-5
D gene: NA
CDR3 DNA: TGCGCCAGCAGTCCTCAGGAATATAGCAATCAGCCCCAGCATTTT
CDR3 protein: CASSPQEYSNQPQHF

J gene: TRBJ2-1
V gene: TRBV19
D gene: TRBD2
CDR3 DNA: TGTGCCAGTAGTATAACCCCTAGCGGGTCCTACAATGAGCAGTTCTTC
CDR3 protein: CASSITPSGSYNEQFF

J gene: TRBJ2-5
V gene: TRBV27
D gene: NA
CDR3 DNA: TGTGCCAGCAGTTTAGATAGTAGTCAAGAGACCCAGTACTTC
CDR3 protein: CASSLDSSQETQYF

J gene: TRBJ1-6
V gene: TRBV9
D gene: NA
CDR3 DNA: TGTGCCAGCAGCGCCCATCCGACAGGTCGCGAGTCACCCCTCCACTTT
CDR3 protein: CASSAHPTGRESPLHF

J gene: TRBJ2-6
V gene: TRBV5-1
D gene: NA
CDR3 DNA: TGCGCCAGCAGCATAACAGTTTCTGGGGCCAACGTCCTGACTTTC
CDR3 protein: CASSITVSGANVLTF

J gene: TRBJ1-2
V gene: TRBV29-1
D gene: NA
CDR3 DNA: TGCAGCGTTGAAAAGGAGCTGACCGGCTACACCTTC
CDR3 protein: CSVEKELTGYTF

J gene: TRBJ1-4
V gene: TRBV7-9
D gene: TRBD1
CDR3 DNA: TGTGCCAGCAGCTCCTGGGACAGACCTAATGAAAAACTGTTTTTT
CDR3 protein: CASSSWDRPNEKLFF

J gene: TRBJ2-7
V gene: TRBV13
D gene: NA
CDR3 DNA: TGTGCCAGCAGCTTTTCCCAGGGAACGTACGAGCAGTACTTC
CDR3 protein: CASSFSQGTYEQYF

J gene: TRBJ2-3
V gene: TRBV9
D gene: TRBD2
CDR3 DNA: TGTGCCAGCAGCTTCCGACTAGCAACAGATACGCAGTATTTT
CDR3 protein: CASSFRLATDTQYF

J gene: TRBJ2-3
V gene: TRBV4-1
D gene: NA
CDR3 DNA: TGCGCCAGCAGCCAACACGGGATAGTCACAGATACGCAGTATTTT
CDR3 protein: CASSQHGIVTDTQYF

J gene: TRBJ1-3
V gene: TRBV5-1
D gene: NA
CDR3 DNA: TGCGCCAGCAGCTTGGGTCCGGGGATAACTGGAAACACCATATATTTT
CDR3 protein: CASSLGPGITGNTIYF

J gene: TRBJ2-1
V gene: TRBV18
D gene: TRBD2
CDR3 DNA: TGTGCCAGCTCAGGAACCGGGACTAGCGGGGGGCGTAGCTACAATGAGCAGTTCTTC
CDR3 protein: CASSGTGTSGGRSYNEQFF

J gene: TRBJ2-7
V gene: TRBV5-1
D gene: TRBD2
CDR3 DNA: TGCGCCAGCAGCCAGGCCTGGACGGGAGGCCCCTACGAGCAGTACTTC
CDR3 protein: CASSQAWTGGPYEQYF